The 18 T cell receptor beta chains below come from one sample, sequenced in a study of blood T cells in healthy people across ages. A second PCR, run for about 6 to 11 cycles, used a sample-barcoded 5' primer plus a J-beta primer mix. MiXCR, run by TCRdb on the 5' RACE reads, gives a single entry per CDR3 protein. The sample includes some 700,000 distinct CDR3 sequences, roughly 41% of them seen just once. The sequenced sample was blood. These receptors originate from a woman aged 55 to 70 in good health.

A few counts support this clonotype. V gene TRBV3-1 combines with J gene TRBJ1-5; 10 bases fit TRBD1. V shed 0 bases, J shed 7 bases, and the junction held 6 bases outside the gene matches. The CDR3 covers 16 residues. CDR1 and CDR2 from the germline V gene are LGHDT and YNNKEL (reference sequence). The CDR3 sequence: CASSQEDRGRGQPQHF. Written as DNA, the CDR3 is TGTGCCAGCAGCCAAGAAGACAGGGGGCGCGGGCAGCCCCAGCATTTT.

The CDR3 coding sequence is TGCAGTGCTACTGGTGGGACTAGCGTTATCGATGAGCAGTTCTTC. It is translated as CSATGGTSVIDEQFF. The chain employs TRBV20-1 and TRBJ2-1, with TRBD2 matching over 10 bases. Germline CDR1 DFQATT, CDR2 SNEGSKA (reference sequence). The CDR3 covers 15 residues. V dropped 4 bases and J dropped 8; count of bases not matched to a gene: 11.

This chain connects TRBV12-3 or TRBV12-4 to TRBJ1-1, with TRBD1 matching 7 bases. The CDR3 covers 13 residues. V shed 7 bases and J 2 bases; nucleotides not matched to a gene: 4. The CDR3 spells CASTGQDNTEAFF. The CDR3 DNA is TGTGCCAGCACAGGACAGGATAACACTGAAGCTTTCTTT.

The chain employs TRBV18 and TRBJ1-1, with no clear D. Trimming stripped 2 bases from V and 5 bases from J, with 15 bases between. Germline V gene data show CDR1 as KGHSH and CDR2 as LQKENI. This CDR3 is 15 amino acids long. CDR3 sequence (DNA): TGTGCCAGCTCACCATTTGGACTAGCCGGTACTGAAGCTTTCTTT. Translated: CASSPFGLAGTEAFF.

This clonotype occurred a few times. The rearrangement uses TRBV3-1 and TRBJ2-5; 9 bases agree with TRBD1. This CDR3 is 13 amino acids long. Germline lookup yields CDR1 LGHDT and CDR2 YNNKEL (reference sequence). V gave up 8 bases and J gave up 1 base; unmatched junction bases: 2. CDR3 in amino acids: CASGQGTQETQYF. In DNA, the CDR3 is TGTGCCAGCGGACAGGGGACCCAAGAGACCCAGTACTTC.

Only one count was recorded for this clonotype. The CDR3 DNA reads TGTGCCAGCAGCGCTCGCAAGGGGGACTCCTACGAGCAGTACTTC. It yields the protein CASSARKGDSYEQYF. The J gene is TRBJ2-7, the V gene TRBV9, with a tentative D call TRBD1 (6 bases). The germline V gene has CDR1 SGDLS and CDR2 YYNGEE. The V gene lost 3 bases and the J gene lost 0 bases, with 13 bases spanning the gap. CDR3 length: 15 amino acids.

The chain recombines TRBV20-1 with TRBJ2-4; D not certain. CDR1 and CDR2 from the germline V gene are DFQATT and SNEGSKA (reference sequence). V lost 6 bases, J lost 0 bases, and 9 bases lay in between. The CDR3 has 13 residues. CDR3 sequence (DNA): TGCAGTGCGGCGGACGGAGCCAAAAACATTCAGTACTTC. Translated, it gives CSAADGAKNIQYF.

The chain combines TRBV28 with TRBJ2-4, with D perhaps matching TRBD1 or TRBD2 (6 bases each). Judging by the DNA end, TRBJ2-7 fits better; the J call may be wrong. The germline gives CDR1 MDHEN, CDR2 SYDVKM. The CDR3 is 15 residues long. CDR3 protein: CASNRQGTGASEQYF. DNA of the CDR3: TGTGCCAGCAATAGACAAGGGACGGGGGCCTCCGAGCAGTACTTC.

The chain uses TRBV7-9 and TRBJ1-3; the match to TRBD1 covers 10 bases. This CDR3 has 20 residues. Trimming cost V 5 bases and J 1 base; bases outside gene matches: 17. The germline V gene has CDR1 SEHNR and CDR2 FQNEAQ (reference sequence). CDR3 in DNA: TGTGCCAGCAGCCCTAAGGGTACCGGGACAGGGGTGTCGTCTGGAAACACCATATATTTT. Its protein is CASSPKGTGTGVSSGNTIYF.

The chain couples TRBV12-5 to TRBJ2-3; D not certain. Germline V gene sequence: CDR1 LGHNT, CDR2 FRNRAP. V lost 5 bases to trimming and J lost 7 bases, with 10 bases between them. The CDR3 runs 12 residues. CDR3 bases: TGTGCTAGTGGTCTTGTCTCCTATACGCAGTATTTT. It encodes CASGLVSYTQYF.

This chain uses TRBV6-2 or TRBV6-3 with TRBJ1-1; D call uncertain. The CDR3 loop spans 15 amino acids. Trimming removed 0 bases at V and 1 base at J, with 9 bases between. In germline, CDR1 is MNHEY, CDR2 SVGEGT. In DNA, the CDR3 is TGTGCCAGCAGTTACTCGAGCTGGGAGAACACTGAAGCTTTCTTT. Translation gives CASSYSSWENTEAFF.

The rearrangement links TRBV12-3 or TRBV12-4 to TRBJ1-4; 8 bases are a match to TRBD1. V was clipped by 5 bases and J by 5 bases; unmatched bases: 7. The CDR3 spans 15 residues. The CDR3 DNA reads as TGTGCCAGCAGTCCCGCAGGGGGCGTGAATGAAAAACTGTTTTTT. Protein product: CASSPAGGVNEKLFF.

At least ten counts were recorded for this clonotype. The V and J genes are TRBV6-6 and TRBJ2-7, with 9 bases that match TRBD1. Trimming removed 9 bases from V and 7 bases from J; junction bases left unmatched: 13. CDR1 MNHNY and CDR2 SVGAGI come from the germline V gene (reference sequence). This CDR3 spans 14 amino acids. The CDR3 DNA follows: TGTGCCAGTATGCCGGGACAGGGAGTTGGTGAGCAGTACTTC. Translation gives CASMPGQGVGEQYF.

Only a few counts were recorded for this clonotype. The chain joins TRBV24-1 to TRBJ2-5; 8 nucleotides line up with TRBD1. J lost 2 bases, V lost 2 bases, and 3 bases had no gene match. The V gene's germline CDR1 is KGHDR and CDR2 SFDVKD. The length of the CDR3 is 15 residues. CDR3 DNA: TGTGCCACCAGTGATTCCCGGACAGGGCAAGAGACCCAGTACTTC. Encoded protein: CATSDSRTGQETQYF.

This CDR3 reads CATSQGARNTEAFF. The CDR3 bases are TGCGCCACCTCACAGGGGGCGCGGAACACTGAAGCTTTCTTT. The V gene is TRBV10-2, the J gene TRBJ1-1, with 9 positions matching TRBD1. Trimming took 10 bases from V and 1 from J; bases not matched to a gene: 7. This CDR3 has 14 residues. CDR1 is WSHSY, CDR2 SAAADI, per germline.

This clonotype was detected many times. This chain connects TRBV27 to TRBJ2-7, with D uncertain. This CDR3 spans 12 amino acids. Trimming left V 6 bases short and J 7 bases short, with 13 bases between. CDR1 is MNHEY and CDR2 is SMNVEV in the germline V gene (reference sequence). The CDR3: CASRPHAREQYF. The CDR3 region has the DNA TGTGCCAGCAGACCACACGCCAGAGAGCAGTACTTC.

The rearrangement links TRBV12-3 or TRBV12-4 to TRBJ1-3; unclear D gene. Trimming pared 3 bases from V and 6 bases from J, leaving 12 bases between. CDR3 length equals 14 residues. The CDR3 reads CASSLGSPQNTIYF. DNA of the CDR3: TGTGCCAGCAGTTTGGGCAGCCCGCAAAACACCATATATTTT.

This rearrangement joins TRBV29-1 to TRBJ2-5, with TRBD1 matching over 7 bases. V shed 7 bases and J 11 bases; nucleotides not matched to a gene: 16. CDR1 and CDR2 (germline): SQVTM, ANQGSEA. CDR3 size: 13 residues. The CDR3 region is CSEYRGQGDEQYF. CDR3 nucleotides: TGCAGCGAGTACAGGGGTCAAGGCGATGAGCAGTACTTC.